Sequencing of this T cell receptor (beta chain) was carried out in a study of yellow fever vaccine responses in identical twins. Regarding the study as a whole: Convergence reportedly seemed to mark part of the twins' vaccine T cell response, with personalization marking the rest.

Germline values: CDR1 SGHVS, CDR2 FNYEAQ. The CDR3 sequence is 15 residues long. V lost 4 bases and J lost 5, with 18 bases in between. TCRdb re-called the RT-PCR reads through MiXCR, storing one row per CDR3 protein. The sample has around 9,600 distinct CDR3 sequences, roughly 84% seen once. The sample holds a few counts of this clonotype. Antigen: not known. This TCR derives from a woman younger than 30 who received the yellow fever vaccine. This chain links TRBV7-6 with TRBJ2-7; D is unclear. The source material was T cells from blood (PBMCs), unsorted or a sorted subset (not recorded which), sampled before or after yellow fever vaccination (not recorded which). This CDR3 is CASSSSLTVRDEQYF. The CDR3 DNA follows: TGTGCCAGCAGCTCAAGCCTCACAGTAAGGGACGAGCAGTACTTC.